Only a few counts were recorded for the clone carrying this T cell receptor beta chain. The entry originates in a study of type 1 regulatory T cells. Across the whole study: An in vitro protocol generated T-allo10, a Tr1-enriched, alloantigen-specific CD4 T cell product.

TCRdb re-called the reads with MiXCR, one entry per CDR3 protein. The data hold over 90,000 distinct CDR3 sequences, with roughly 28% observed a single time. Germline V CDR1 and CDR2: SNHLY, FYNNEI. Trimming at V came to 4 bases and at J to 6 bases, leaving 9 bases not matched to a gene. The CDR3 covers 15 residues. The TCR comes from a human donor in good health. The sample consisted of CD4+ T cells, either the whole sample or a sorted fraction (not recorded which). The V and J genes are TRBV2 and TRBJ1-5; 7 nucleotides agree with TRBD1. In nucleotides, the CDR3 is TGTGCCAGCAGTGTCGACAGGGAAAGGGCTCAGCCCCAGCATTTT. Its translation is CASSVDRERAQPQHF.